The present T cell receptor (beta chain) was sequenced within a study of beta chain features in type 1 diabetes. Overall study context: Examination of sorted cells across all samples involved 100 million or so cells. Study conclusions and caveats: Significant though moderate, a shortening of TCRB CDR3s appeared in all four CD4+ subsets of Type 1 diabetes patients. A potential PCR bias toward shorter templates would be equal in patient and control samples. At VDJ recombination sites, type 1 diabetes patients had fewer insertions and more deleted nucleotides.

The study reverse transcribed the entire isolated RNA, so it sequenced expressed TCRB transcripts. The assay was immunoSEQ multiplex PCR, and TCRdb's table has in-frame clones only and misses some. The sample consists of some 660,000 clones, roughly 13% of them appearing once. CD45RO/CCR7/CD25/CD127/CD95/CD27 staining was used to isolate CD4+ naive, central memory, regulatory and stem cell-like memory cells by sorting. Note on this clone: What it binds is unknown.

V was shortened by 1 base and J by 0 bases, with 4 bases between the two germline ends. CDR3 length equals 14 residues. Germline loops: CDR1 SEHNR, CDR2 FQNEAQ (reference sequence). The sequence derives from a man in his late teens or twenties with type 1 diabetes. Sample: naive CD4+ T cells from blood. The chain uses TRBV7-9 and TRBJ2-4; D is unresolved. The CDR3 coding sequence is TGTGCCAGCAGCTTAGAGGTAGCCAAAAACATTCAGTACTTC. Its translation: CASSLEVAKNIQYF.